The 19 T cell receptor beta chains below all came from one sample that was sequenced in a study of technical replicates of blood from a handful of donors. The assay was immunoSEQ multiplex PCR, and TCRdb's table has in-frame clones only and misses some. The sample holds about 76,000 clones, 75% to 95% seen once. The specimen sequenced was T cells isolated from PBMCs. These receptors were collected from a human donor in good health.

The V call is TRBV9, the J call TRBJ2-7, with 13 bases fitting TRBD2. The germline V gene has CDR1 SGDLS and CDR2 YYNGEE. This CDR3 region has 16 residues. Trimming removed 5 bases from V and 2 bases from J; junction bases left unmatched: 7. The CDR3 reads CASSLGGLAGTYEQYF. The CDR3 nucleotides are TGTGCCAGCAGTCTTGGGGGACTAGCGGGGACCTACGAGCAGTACTTC. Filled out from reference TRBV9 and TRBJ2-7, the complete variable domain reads DSGVTQTPKHLITATGQRVTLRCSPRSGDLSVYWYQQSLDQGLQFLIQYYNGEERAKGNILERFSAQQFPDLHSELNLSSLELGDSALYFCASSLGGLAGTYEQYFGPGTRLTVT.

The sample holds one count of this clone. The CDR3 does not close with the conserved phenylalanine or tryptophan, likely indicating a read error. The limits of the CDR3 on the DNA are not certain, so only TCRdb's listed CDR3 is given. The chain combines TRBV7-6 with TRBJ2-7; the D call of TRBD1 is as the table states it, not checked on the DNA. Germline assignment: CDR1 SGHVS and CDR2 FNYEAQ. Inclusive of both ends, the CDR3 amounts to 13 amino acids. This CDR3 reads CASSLSDKSGQLL.

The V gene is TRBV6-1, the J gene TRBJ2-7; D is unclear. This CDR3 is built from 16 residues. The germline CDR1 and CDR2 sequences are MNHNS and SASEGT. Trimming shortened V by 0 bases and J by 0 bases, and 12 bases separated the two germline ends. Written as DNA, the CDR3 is TGTGCCAGCAGTGAAGCGGCACCAGGATACTCCTACGAGCAGTACTTC. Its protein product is CASSEAAPGYSYEQYF.

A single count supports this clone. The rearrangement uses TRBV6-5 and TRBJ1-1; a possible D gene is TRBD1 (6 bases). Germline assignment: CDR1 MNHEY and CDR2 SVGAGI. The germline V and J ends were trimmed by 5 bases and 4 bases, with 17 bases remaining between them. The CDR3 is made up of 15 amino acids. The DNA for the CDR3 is TGTGCCAGCAGTCACCCTTTGGGGGCCACCACTGAAGCTTTCTTT. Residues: CASSHPLGATTEAFF.

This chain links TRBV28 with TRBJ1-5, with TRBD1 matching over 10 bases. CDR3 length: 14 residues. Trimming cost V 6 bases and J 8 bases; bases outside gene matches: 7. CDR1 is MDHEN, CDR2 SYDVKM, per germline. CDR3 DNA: TGTGCCAGCAGACTGACAGGGGGCGTGGAGCCCCAGCATTTT. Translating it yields CASRLTGGVEPQHF.

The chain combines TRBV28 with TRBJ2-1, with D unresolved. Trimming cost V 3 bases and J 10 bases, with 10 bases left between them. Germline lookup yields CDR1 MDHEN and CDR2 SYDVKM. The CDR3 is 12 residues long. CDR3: CASSFLQVEQFF. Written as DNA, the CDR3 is TGTGCCAGCAGTTTTTTGCAGGTCGAGCAGTTCTTC.

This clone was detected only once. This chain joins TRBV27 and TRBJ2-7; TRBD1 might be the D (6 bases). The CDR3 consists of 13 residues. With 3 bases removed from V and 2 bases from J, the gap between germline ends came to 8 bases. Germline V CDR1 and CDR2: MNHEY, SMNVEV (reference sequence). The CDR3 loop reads CASSFQGTYEQYF. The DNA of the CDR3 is TGTGCCAGCAGTTTTCAGGGGACCTACGAGCAGTACTTC.

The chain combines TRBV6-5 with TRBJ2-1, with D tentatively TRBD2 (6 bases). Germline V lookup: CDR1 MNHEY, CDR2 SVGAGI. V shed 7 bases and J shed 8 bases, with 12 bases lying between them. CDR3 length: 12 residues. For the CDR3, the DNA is TGTGCCAGCAAAGGAGGGTTGGATGAGCAGTTCTTC. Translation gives CASKGGLDEQFF.

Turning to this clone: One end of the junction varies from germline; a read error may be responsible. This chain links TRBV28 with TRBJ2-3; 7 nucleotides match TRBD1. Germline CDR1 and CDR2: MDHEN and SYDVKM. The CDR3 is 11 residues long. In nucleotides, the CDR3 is TGTGCCAGCAGTTTAACCCGGGGACAGTTCTTT. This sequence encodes CASSLTRGQFF. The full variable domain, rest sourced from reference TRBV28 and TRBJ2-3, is DVKVTQSSRYLVKRTGEKVFLECVQDMDHENMFWYRQDPGLGLRLIYFSYDVKMKEKGDIPEGYSVSREKKERFSLILESASTNQTSMYLCASSLTRGQFFGPGTRLTVL.

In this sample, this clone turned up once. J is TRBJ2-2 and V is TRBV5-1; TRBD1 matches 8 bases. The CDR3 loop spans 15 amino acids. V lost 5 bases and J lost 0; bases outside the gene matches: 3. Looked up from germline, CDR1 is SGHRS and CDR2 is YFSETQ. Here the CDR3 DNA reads TGCGCCAGCAGTTCAGGGGGCACGAACACCGGGGAGCTGTTTTTT. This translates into CASSSGGTNTGELFF.

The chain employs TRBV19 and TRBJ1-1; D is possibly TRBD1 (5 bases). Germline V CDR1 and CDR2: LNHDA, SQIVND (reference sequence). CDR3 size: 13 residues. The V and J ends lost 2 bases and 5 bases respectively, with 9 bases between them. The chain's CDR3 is CASSIRGRTEAFF. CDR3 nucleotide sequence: TGTGCCAGTAGTATAAGGGGAAGGACTGAAGCTTTCTTT.

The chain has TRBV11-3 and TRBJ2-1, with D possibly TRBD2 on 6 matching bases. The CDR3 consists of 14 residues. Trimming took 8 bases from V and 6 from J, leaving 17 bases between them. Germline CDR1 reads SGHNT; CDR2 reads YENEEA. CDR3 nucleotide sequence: TGTGCCAGCTTGGGGGGTGCGGAGGTCAATGAGCAGTTCTTC. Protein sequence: CASLGGAEVNEQFF.

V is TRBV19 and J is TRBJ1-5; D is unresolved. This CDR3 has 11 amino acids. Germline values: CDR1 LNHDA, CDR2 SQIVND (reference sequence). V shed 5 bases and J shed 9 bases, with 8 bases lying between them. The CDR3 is CASSVTGPQHF. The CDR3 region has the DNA TGTGCCAGTAGTGTGACTGGGCCCCAGCATTTT.

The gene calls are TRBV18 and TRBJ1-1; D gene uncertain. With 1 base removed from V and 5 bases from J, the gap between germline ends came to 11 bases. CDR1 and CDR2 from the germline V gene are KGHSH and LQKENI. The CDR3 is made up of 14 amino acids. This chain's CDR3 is CASSPLPGWTEAFF. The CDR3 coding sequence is TGTGCCAGCTCACCACTACCGGGGTGGACTGAAGCTTTCTTT. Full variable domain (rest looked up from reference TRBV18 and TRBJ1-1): NAGVMQNPRHLVRRRGQEARLRCSPMKGHSHVYWYRQLPEEGLKFMVYLQKENIIDESGMPKERFSAEFPKEGPSILRIQQVVRGDSAAYFCASSPLPGWTEAFFGQGTRLTVV.

CDR3 sequence (DNA): TGTGCCAGCAGCTTGGGACTAGCGGGAGGGGCCGGGGAGCTGTTTTTT. It specifies CASSLGLAGGAGELFF. The chain combines TRBV5-4 with TRBJ2-2, with TRBD2 identical over 14 bases. V lost 0 bases to trimming and J lost 6 bases; unmatched junction nucleotides: 1. CDR3 length: 16 amino acids. The germline V gene has CDR1 SGHNT and CDR2 YYREEE (reference sequence).

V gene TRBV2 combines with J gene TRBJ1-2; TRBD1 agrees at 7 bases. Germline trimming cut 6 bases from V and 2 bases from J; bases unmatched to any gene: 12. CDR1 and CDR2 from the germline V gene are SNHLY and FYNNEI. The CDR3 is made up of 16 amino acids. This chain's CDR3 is CASSSRQGRVNYGYTF. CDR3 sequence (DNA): TGTGCCAGCAGCAGTAGACAGGGTAGGGTAAACTATGGCTACACCTTC.

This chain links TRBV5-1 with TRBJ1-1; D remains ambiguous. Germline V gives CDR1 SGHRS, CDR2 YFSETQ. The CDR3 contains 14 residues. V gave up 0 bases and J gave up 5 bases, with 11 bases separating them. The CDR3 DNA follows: TGCGCCAGCAGCTTGGAAGGGAGACCTACTGAAGCTTTCTTT. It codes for CASSLEGRPTEAFF.

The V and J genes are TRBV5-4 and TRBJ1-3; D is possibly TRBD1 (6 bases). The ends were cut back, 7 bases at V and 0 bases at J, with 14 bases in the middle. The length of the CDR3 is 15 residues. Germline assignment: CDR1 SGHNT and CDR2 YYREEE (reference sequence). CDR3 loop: CASQDRRNSGNTIYF. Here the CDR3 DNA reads TGTGCCAGCCAAGACAGGAGAAACTCTGGAAACACCATATATTTT.

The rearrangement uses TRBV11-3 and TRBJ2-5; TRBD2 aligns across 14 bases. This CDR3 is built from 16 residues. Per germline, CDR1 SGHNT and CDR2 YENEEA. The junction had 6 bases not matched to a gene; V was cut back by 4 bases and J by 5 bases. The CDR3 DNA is TGTGCCAGCAGCTCCGGGACTAGCGGGAGTCCCGAGACCCAGTACTTC. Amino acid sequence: CASSSGTSGSPETQYF.